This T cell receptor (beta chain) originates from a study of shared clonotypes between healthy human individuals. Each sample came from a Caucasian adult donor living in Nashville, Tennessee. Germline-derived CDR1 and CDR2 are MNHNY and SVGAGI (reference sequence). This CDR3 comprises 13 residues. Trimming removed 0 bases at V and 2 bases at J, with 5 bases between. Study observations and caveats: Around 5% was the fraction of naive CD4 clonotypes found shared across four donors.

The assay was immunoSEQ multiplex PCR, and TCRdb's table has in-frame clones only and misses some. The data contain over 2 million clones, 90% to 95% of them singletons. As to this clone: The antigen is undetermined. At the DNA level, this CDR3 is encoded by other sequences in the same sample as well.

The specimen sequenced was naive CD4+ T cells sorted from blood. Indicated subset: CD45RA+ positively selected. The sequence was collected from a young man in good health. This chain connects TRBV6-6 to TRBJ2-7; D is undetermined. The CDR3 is CASSYSGPYEQYF. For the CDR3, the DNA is TGTGCCAGCAGTTACTCCGGGCCCTACGAGCAGTACTTC.